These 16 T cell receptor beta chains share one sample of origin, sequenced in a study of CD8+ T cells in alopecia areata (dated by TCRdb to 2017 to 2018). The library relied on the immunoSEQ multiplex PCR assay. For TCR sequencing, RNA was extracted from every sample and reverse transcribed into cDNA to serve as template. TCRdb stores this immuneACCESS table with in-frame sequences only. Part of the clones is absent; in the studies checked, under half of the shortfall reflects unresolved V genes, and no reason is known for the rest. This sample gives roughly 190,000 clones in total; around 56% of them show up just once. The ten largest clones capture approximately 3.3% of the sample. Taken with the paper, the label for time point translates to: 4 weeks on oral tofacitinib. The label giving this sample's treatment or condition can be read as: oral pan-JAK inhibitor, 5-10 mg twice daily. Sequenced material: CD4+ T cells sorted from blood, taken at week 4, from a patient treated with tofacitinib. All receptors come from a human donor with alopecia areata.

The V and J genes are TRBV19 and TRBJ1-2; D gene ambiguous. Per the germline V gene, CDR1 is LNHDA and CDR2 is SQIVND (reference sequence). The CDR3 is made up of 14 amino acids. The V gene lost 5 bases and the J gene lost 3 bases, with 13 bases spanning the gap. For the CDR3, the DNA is TGTGCCAGTAGTCAACGTACGCCCTACTATGGCTACACCTTC. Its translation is CASSQRTPYYGYTF.

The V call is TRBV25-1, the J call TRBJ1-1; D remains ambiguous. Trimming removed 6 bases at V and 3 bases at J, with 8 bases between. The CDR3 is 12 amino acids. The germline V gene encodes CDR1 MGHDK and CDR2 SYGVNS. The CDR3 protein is CASRTPHTEAFF. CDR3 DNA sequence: TGTGCCAGCAGGACACCGCACACTGAAGCTTTCTTT.

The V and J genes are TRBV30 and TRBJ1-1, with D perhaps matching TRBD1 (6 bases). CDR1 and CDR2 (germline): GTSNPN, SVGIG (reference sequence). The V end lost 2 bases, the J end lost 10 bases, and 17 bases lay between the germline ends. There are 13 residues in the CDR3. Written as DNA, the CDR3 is TGTGCCTGGAGTTCCCGACAAGTCAGGGGAGCTTTCTTT. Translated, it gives CAWSSRQVRGAFF.

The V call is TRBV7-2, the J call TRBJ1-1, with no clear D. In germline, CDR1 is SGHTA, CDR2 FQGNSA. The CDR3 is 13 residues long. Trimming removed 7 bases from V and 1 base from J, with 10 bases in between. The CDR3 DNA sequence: TGTGCCAGCACCACGGCGAGGAACACTGAAGCTTTCTTT. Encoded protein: CASTTARNTEAFF.

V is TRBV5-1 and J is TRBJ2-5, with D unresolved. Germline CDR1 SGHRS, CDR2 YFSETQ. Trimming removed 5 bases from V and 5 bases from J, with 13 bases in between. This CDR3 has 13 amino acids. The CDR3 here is CASSRAAAETQYF. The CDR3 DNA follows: TGCGCCAGCAGTAGGGCGGCGGCGGAGACCCAGTACTTC.

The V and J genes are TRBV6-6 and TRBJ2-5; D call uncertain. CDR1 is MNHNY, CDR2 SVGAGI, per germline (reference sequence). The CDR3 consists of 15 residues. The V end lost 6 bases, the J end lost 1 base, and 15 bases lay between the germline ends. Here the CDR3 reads CASSPRALGQETQYF. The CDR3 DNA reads TGTGCCAGCAGCCCCCGGGCCCTAGGCCAAGAGACCCAGTACTTC.

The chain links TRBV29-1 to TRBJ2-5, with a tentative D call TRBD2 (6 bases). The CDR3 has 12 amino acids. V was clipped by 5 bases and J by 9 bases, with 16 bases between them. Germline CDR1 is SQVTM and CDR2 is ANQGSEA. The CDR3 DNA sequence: TGCAGCGTTCCCCTCGGGCGGGGAGCCCAGTACTTC. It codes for CSVPLGRGAQYF.

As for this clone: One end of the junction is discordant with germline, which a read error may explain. Written as DNA, the CDR3 is TGTGCCGGCAGCTTGGATCGCATAGGGACGGATGCTTTCTTT. Its translation: CAGSLDRIGTDAFF. J is TRBJ1-1 and V is TRBV5-6; a weak D match, TRBD1 (5 bases). CDR3 length equals 14 residues. The germline CDR1 and CDR2 sequences are SGHDT and YYEEEE.

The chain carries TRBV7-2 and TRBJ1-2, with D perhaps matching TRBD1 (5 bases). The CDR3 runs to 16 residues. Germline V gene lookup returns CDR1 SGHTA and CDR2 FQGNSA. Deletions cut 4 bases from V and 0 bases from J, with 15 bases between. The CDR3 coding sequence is TGTGCCAGCAGCTCTCCGAGGGGAGGAGCTAACTATGGCTACACCTTC. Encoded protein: CASSSPRGGANYGYTF.

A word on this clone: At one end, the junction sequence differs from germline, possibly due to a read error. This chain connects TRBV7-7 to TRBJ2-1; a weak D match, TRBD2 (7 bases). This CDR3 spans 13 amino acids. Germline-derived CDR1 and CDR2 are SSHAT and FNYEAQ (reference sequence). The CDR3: CASSLGGANEQFF. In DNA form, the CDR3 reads TGTGCTAGCAGCTTAGGGGGGGCCAATGAGCAGTTCTTC.

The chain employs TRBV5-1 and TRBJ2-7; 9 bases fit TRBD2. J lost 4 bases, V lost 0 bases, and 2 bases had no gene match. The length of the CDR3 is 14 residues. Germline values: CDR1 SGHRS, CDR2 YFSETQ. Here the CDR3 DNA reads TGCGCCAGCAGCTTGGGACTAGCGGATTACGAGCAGTACTTC. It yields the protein CASSLGLADYEQYF.

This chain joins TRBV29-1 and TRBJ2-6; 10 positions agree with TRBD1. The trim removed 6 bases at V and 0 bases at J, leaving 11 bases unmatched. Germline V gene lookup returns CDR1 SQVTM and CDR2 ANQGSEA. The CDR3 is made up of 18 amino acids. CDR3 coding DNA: TGCAGCGTACAAGGGGACAGGGGCCGCCCCTCTGGGGCCAACGTCCTGACTTTC. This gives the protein CSVQGDRGRPSGANVLTF.

In DNA, the CDR3 is TGTGCCAGCAGTTTCGCCCCCGATACGCAGTATTTT. It specifies CASSFAPDTQYF. The chain joins TRBV6-5 to TRBJ2-3; no definite D call. This CDR3 comprises 12 residues. V was trimmed by 4 bases and J by 6 bases, leaving 8 bases between them. Germline V CDR1 and CDR2: MNHEY, SVGAGI.

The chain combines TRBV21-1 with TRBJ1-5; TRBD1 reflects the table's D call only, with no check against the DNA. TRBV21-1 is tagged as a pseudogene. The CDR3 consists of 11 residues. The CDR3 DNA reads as TGTGCCAGCAGCCCATATCAGCCCCAGCATTTT. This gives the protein CASSPYQPQHF.

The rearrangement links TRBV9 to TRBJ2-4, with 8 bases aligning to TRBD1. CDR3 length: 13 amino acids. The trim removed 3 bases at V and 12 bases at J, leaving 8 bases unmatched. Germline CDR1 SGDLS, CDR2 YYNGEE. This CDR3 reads CASSGTGTSAQYF. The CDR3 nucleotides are TGTGCCAGCAGCGGGACAGGGACATCGGCTCAGTACTTC. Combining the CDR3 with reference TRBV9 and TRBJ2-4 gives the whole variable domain DSGVTQTPKHLITATGQRVTLRCSPRSGDLSVYWYQQSLDQGLQFLIQYYNGEERAKGNILERFSAQQFPDLHSELNLSSLELGDSALYFCASSGTGTSAQYFGAGTRLSVL.

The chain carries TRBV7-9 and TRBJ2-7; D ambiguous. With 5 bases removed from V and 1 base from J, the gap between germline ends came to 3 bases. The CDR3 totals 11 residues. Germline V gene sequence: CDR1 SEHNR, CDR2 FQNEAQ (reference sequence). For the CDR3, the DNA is TGTGCCAGCAGCGGGTCCTACGAGCAGTACTTC. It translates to CASSGSYEQYF. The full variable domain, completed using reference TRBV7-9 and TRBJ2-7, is DTGVSQNPRHKITKRGQNVTFRCDPISEHNRLYWYRQTLGQGPEFLTYFQNEAQLEKSRLLSDRFSAERPKGSFSTLEIQRTEQGDSAMYLCASSGSYEQYFGPGTRLTVT.